The clone carrying this T cell receptor (beta chain) was counted once. The data are from a study of OX40 agonist ivuxolimab in advanced cancers. Whole-study context: At about 82% male, the cohort had a mean age of around 56 years, ranging from about 23 to 80. Partial response was recorded in three patients: one hepatocellular carcinoma and two cutaneous melanoma cases.

Only in-frame clones appear in the TCRdb table, and some are missing; sequencing was by immunoSEQ multiplex PCR. Of 75,000 to 90,000 clones in the sample, approximately 89% were seen once. The CDR3 length is 13 residues. The germline CDR1 and CDR2 sequences are SGHRS and YFSETQ. Deletions cut 6 bases from V and 8 bases from J, with 14 bases between. Blood sampling was done at baseline, cycle 4 day 1, and cycle 7 day 1. This material consisted of CD4+ or CD8+ T cells sorted from blood, taken in a trial of the OX40 agonist ivuxolimab. V usage is TRBV5-1 and J usage is TRBJ1-4, with D uncertain. This clonotype was obtained from an adult with an advanced solid tumor such as melanoma, head and neck, liver or kidney cancer. DNA for the CDR3: TGCGCCAGCACGGAGCCAGGAGCAGAAAAACTGTTTTTT. Protein product: CASTEPGAEKLFF.